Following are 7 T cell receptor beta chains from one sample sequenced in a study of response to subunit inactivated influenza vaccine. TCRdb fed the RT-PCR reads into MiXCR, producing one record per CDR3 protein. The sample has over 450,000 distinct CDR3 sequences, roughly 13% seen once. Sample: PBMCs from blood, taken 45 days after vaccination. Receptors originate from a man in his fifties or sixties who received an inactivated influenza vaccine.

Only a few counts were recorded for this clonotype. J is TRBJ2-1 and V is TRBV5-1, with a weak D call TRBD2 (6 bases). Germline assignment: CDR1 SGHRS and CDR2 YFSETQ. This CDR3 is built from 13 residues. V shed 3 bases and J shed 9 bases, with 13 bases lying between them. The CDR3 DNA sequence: TGCGCCAGCAGCTCCTCTAGCGAAGGTGAGCAGTTCTTC. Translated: CASSSSSEGEQFF.

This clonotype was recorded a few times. The CDR3 region is CASSLTYPPGQSYEQYF. CDR3 bases: TGTGCCAGCAGTTTAACCTATCCGCCGGGACAGTCCTACGAGCAGTACTTC. V and J are TRBV12-3 or TRBV12-4 and TRBJ2-7; 7 nucleotides match TRBD1. The CDR3 has 17 amino acids. V trimming: 2 bases; J trimming: 1 base; junction bases outside the gene matches: 11.

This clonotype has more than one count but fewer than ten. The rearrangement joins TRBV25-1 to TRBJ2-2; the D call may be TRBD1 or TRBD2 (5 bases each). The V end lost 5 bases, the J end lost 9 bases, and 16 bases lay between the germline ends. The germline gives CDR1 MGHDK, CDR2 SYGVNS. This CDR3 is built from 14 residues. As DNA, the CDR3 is TGTGCCAGCAGTCTGACCGGGACGGCCAGGGAGCTGTTTTTT. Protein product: CASSLTGTARELFF.

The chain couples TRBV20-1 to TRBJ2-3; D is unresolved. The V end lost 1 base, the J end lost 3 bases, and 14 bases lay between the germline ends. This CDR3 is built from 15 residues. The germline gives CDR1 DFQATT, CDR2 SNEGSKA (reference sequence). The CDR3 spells CSARAGAPVTDTQYF. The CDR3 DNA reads TGCAGTGCTAGAGCAGGTGCGCCGGTAACAGATACGCAGTATTTT.

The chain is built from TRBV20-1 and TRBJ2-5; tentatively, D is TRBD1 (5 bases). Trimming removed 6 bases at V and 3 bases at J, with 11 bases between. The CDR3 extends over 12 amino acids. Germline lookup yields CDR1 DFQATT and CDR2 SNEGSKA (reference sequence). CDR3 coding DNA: TGCAGTGCCAGACAGACAGAAGAGACCCAGTACTTC. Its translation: CSARQTEETQYF.

The CDR3 loop reads CASSQEGLGAYEQYF. In DNA, the CDR3 is TGCGCCAGCAGCCAAGAAGGGCTTGGGGCCTACGAGCAGTACTTC. J is TRBJ2-7 and V is TRBV4-3; D call uncertain. From germline, CDR1 is LGHNA and CDR2 YSLEER. The V and J ends lost 0 bases and 2 bases respectively, with 11 bases between them. CDR3 length: 15 residues.

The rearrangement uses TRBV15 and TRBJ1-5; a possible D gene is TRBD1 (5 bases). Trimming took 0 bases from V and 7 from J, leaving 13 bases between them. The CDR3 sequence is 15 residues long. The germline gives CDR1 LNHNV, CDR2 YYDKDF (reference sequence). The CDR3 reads CATSRDVRVGQPQHF. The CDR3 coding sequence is TGTGCCACCAGCAGAGATGTCAGGGTGGGGCAGCCCCAGCATTTT.